The 25 T cell receptor beta chains below come from one sample, sequenced in a study of cytotoxic CD8 clonotypes in ibrutinib-treated CLL. Some clones are missing from TCRdb's copy, which holds only in-frame ones; the method was immunoSEQ multiplex PCR. The sample carries 300,000 to 400,000 clones, approximately 67% recorded once. The sequences come from PBMCs, collected after 36 months of ibrutinib treatment. Every receptor here comes from a human donor with chronic lymphocytic leukemia.

The genes are TRBV27 and TRBJ2-3; 7 nucleotides agree with TRBD2. There are 14 residues in the CDR3. J gave up 1 base and V 7 bases, and 5 bases lay outside the gene matches. Germline CDR1 and CDR2: MNHEY and SMNVEV (reference sequence). This CDR3 is CASKKRDRTDTQYF. CDR3 coding DNA: TGTGCCAGCAAGAAGCGGGACCGCACAGATACGCAGTATTTT.

The J gene is TRBJ2-1, the V gene TRBV5-4; tentative D call: TRBD2 (6 bases). V was cut by 7 bases and J by 8 bases, with 10 bases left in between. The CDR3 loop spans 11 amino acids. Germline assignment: CDR1 SGHNT and CDR2 YYREEE (reference sequence). The CDR3 region is CASGTFDEQFF. The CDR3 nucleotides read TGTGCCAGCGGGACTTTTGATGAGCAGTTCTTC.

This clone was seen just once. CDR3 sequence (DNA): TGTGCCAGCAGCGTAGAAGCCCTGACTCCCAGTTTTACTAATGAAAAACTGTTTTTT. Protein sequence: CASSVEALTPSFTNEKLFF. J is TRBJ1-4 and V is TRBV9; D is unclear. The V end lost 0 bases, the J end lost 2 bases, and 20 bases lay between the germline ends. Germline CDR1 reads SGDLS; CDR2 reads YYNGEE. CDR3 length: 19 amino acids.

This clone was found once. V and J are TRBV29-1 and TRBJ2-1; TRBD2 matches at 13 bases. The CDR3 contains 19 residues. J gave up 0 bases and V 7 bases, and 15 bases lay outside the gene matches. Germline CDR1 is SQVTM and CDR2 is ANQGSEA. CDR3 loop: CSGANGLAGAYFSYNEQFF. In nucleotides, the CDR3 is TGCAGCGGGGCAAATGGACTAGCGGGAGCCTACTTCTCCTACAATGAGCAGTTCTTC.

The genes are TRBV4-1 and TRBJ2-7; 8 nucleotides agree with TRBD1. Trimming at V came to 3 bases and at J to 5 bases, leaving 12 bases not matched to a gene. Germline CDR1 is MGHRA and CDR2 is YSYEKL. The CDR3 extends over 16 amino acids. The CDR3 bases are TGCGCCAGCAGCCACCCACCTGAGACAGGGGCCCACGAGCAGTACTTC. Translation: CASSHPPETGAHEQYF.

The chain is built from TRBV4-3 and TRBJ2-7; D possibly corresponds to TRBD2 (5 bases). The CDR3 is 15 residues long. Germline assignment: CDR1 LGHNA and CDR2 YSLEER. V dropped 0 bases and J dropped 4 bases, with 13 bases sitting between them. In DNA, the CDR3 is TGCGCCAGCAGCCAAGATGTCGGGATATCGTACGAGCAGTACTTC. Amino acid sequence: CASSQDVGISYEQYF.

The chain uses TRBV5-1 and TRBJ1-2; 9 positions match TRBD1. CDR1 is SGHRS and CDR2 is YFSETQ in the germline V gene. V shed 0 bases, J shed 2 bases, and the junction held 11 bases outside the gene matches. The CDR3 sequence is 18 residues long. CDR3 amino acids: CASSLVLAGQGPNYGYTF. The CDR3 DNA sequence: TGCGCCAGCAGCTTGGTATTGGCGGGACAGGGTCCCAACTATGGCTACACCTTC.

This clone appeared a single time. This CDR3 is CASSYSSGRRDEQYF. The CDR3 nucleotides are TGTGCCAGCAGTTACTCTAGCGGGAGAAGGGACGAGCAGTACTTC. The V gene is TRBV7-2, the J gene TRBJ2-7; TRBD2 matches at 10 bases. The germline CDR1 and CDR2 sequences are SGHTA and FQGNSA. Losses at the gene ends were 6 bases for V and 5 bases for J; bases not matched to a gene: 10. The CDR3 has 15 amino acids.

The genes are TRBV9 and TRBJ2-4, with 9 positions matching TRBD1. Germline V lookup: CDR1 SGDLS, CDR2 YYNGEE. This CDR3 has 15 amino acids. V lost 3 bases, J lost 1 base, and 2 bases stayed unmatched. CDR3 region: CASSGDRDAKNIQYF. As DNA, the CDR3 is TGTGCCAGCAGCGGGGACAGGGATGCCAAAAACATTCAGTACTTC.

V and J are TRBV28 and TRBJ2-7; 7 bases are shared with TRBD1. Germline CDR1 is MDHEN and CDR2 is SYDVKM. The CDR3 length is 12 residues. V dropped 8 bases and J dropped 1; count of bases not matched to a gene: 2. The CDR3 here is CASLQGSYEQYF. The CDR3 DNA reads TGTGCCAGCCTACAGGGGTCCTACGAGCAGTACTTC.

The rearrangement joins TRBV7-8 to TRBJ2-7; 8 bases match TRBD1. Germline lookup yields CDR1 SGHVS and CDR2 FQNEAQ. The ends lost 5 bases at V and 0 bases at J; junction bases unmatched: 6. CDR3 length: 15 residues. CDR3 protein: CASSQNRGSSYEQYF. The CDR3 DNA is TGTGCCAGCAGCCAAAACAGGGGGAGCTCCTACGAGCAGTACTTC.

The J gene is TRBJ1-6, the V gene TRBV6-5, with D perhaps TRBD1 (5 bases). Germline V gene data show CDR1 as MNHEY and CDR2 as SVGAGI. CDR3 length: 15 amino acids. V was cut by 6 bases and J by 10 bases, with 19 bases left in between. CDR3 sequence: CASSRLSGQKSPLHF. CDR3 sequence (DNA): TGTGCCAGCAGCCGCCTTTCGGGGCAAAAATCACCCCTCCACTTT.

V gene TRBV7-6 combines with J gene TRBJ2-1, with D perhaps matching TRBD2 (5 bases). CDR1 is SGHVS and CDR2 is FNYEAQ in the germline V gene. V was trimmed by 5 bases and J by 10 bases, leaving 12 bases between them. The CDR3 spans 12 residues. In DNA, the CDR3 is TGTGCCAGCAGCCCCTTGGAGGCCGAGCAGTTCTTC. This gives the protein CASSPLEAEQFF. The full variable domain, with the rest looked up from reference TRBV7-6 and TRBJ2-1, is GAGVSQSPRYKVTKRGQDVALRCDPISGHVSLYWYRQALGQGPEFLTYFNYEAQQDKSGLPNDRFSAERPEGSISTLTIQRTEQRDSAMYRCASSPLEAEQFFGPGTRLTVL.

The J gene is TRBJ2-6, the V gene TRBV2; D is ambiguous. Per the germline V gene, CDR1 is SNHLY and CDR2 is FYNNEI. The V and J ends lost 3 bases and 4 bases respectively, with 7 bases between them. The CDR3 consists of 14 residues. DNA of the CDR3: TGTGCCAGCAGTGAGACATGGGGGGCCAACGTCCTGACTTTC. Protein product: CASSETWGANVLTF.

This chain links TRBV29-1 with TRBJ2-1; D not certain. Germline loops: CDR1 SQVTM, CDR2 ANQGSEA. Trimming cost V 0 bases and J 1 base, with 13 bases left between them. CDR3 size: 16 residues. The CDR3 spells CSVEDLVWGSYNEQFF. The CDR3 DNA reads TGCAGCGTTGAAGATCTCGTCTGGGGTTCCTACAATGAGCAGTTCTTC.

In the case of this clone: Other DNA sequences in this sample translate to the same CDR3. The rearrangement uses TRBV7-9 and TRBJ1-5, with TRBD1 matching 7 bases. Germline V gene lookup returns CDR1 SEHNR and CDR2 FQNEAQ (reference sequence). The V and J ends lost 1 base and 4 bases, in that order; junction bases with no gene match: 4. This CDR3 has 15 residues. This CDR3 is CASSLEGGSNQPQHF. The CDR3 coding sequence is TGTGCCAGCAGCTTAGAAGGGGGCTCAAATCAGCCCCAGCATTTT.

The V and J genes are TRBV15 and TRBJ1-1; D remains unclear. The CDR3 length is 13 residues. Germline V gives CDR1 LNHNV, CDR2 YYDKDF (reference sequence). V was shortened by 0 bases and J by 9 bases, with 11 bases between the two germline ends. CDR3 sequence: CATSRDPKIKAFF. For the CDR3, the DNA is TGTGCCACCAGCAGAGATCCTAAGATCAAAGCTTTCTTT.

The chain combines TRBV28 with TRBJ2-3; D may correspond to TRBD1 or TRBD2 (5 bases each). V lost 6 bases, J lost 0 bases, and 19 bases lay in between. CDR1 and CDR2 (germline): MDHEN, SYDVKM. The CDR3 sequence is 17 residues long. The CDR3 spells CASSQLGTGSSTDTQYF. The CDR3 nucleotides read TGTGCCAGCAGCCAACTCGGGACGGGGTCTAGCACAGATACGCAGTATTTT.

The V gene is TRBV19, the J gene TRBJ1-2, with TRBD1 as a possible D gene (5 bases). The V end lost 7 bases, the J end lost 2 bases, and 11 bases lay between the germline ends. Germline values: CDR1 LNHDA, CDR2 SQIVND (reference sequence). The CDR3 runs 13 residues. The CDR3: CASTPTENYGYTF. The CDR3 DNA sequence: TGTGCCAGTACCCCGACAGAAAACTATGGCTACACCTTC. The variable domain in full, with the rest retrieved from reference TRBV19 and TRBJ1-2, is DGGITQSPKYLFRKEGQNVTLSCEQNLNHDAMYWYRQDPGQGLRLIYYSQIVNDFQKGDIAEGYSVSREKKESFPLTVTSAQKNPTAFYLCASTPTENYGYTFGSGTRLTVV.

The chain has TRBV7-2 and TRBJ2-1; D unresolved. Trimming took off 2 bases at V and 6 bases at J, with 20 bases between the two ends. This CDR3 contains 17 residues. Per the germline V gene, CDR1 is SGHTA and CDR2 is FQGNSA. Written as DNA, the CDR3 is TGTGCCAGCAGCTTAAAGACGAAGATTAAGGGTTCCAATGAGCAGTTCTTC. It translates to CASSLKTKIKGSNEQFF. Variable domain in full (rest from reference TRBV7-2 and TRBJ2-1): GAGVSQSPSNKVTEKGKDVELRCDPISGHTALYWYRQSLGQGLEFLIYFQGNSAPDKSGLPSDRFSAERTGGSVSTLTIQRTQQEDSAVYLCASSLKTKIKGSNEQFFGPGTRLTVL.

The CDR3 spells CASSPGTARYGYTF. The CDR3 DNA reads TGTGCCAGCAGCCCAGGGACAGCCCGCTATGGCTACACCTTC. V and J are TRBV11-2 and TRBJ1-2; 7 bases are a match to TRBD1. The trim removed 5 bases at V and 4 bases at J, leaving 7 bases unmatched. CDR3 size: 14 residues. Germline CDR1 is SGHAT and CDR2 is FQNNGV.

This sequence joins TRBV12-2 and TRBJ2-7. TRBV12-2 is a known pseudogene. This CDR3 is built from 16 residues. The CDR3 protein is CASRLVGRDGSYEQYF. CDR3 sequence (DNA): TGTGCAAGTCGCTTAGTAGGCAGAGACGGTTCCTACGAGCAGTACTTC.

The V gene is TRBV29-1, the J gene TRBJ2-3; D possibly matches TRBD1 or TRBD2 (5 bases each). The V gene lost 3 bases and the J gene lost 4 bases, with 8 bases spanning the gap. CDR1 and CDR2 (germline): SQVTM, ANQGSEA. The CDR3 runs to 12 residues. CDR3 nucleotides: TGCAGCGTTGACAGGGAGTCAGATACGCAGTATTTT. This gives the protein CSVDRESDTQYF.

This clone was picked up a small number of times. The chain couples TRBV6-5 to TRBJ2-7; 11 bases map to TRBD1. The CDR3 is made up of 15 amino acids. Germline V gene lookup returns CDR1 MNHEY and CDR2 SVGAGI. Trimming at V came to 5 bases and at J to 3 bases, leaving 6 bases not matched to a gene. CDR3 in DNA: TGTGCCAGCAGTCGGACAGGGGGCGGGTTCTACGAGCAGTACTTC. This codes for CASSRTGGGFYEQYF.

V is TRBV5-1 and J is TRBJ2-4; 7 bases are a match to TRBD2. Germline assignment: CDR1 SGHRS and CDR2 YFSETQ. The junction had 7 bases not matched to a gene; V was cut back by 4 bases and J by 3 bases. The CDR3 is 15 residues long. The CDR3 region is CASSPGEGNKNIQYF. CDR3 DNA: TGCGCCAGCAGCCCGGGGGAGGGGAACAAAAACATTCAGTACTTC. Variable domain in full (rest from reference TRBV5-1 and TRBJ2-4): KAGVTQTPRYLIKTRGQQVTLSCSPISGHRSVSWYQQTPGQGLQFLFEYFSETQRNKGNFPGRFSGRQFSNSRSEMNVSTLELGDSALYLCASSPGEGNKNIQYFGAGTRLSVL.